The rows below give T cell receptor beta chains drawn from one sample of a study of shared clonotypes between healthy human individuals. The method was immunoSEQ multiplex PCR; TCRdb's version includes in-frame clones alone and lacks a portion of them. The sample has approximately 2.4 million clones, roughly 95% seen once. The material sequenced was naive CD4+ T cells sorted from blood. These receptors originate from a man younger than 30 in good health. The CDR3 runs from the conserved cysteine through the conserved F or W. D genes are given only for firm matches. Rows may omit the clone size; those that give it use once, few, many or a size class.

j_gene	d_gene	v_gene	abundance	CDR3nt	CDR3aa
TRBJ2-7	TRBD1	TRBV28	NA	TGTGCCAGCAGAACAGGGGGCCGCTACGAGCAGTACTTC	CASRTGGRYEQYF
TRBJ1-3	NA	TRBV5-1	NA	TGCGCCAGCAGCTTGGGGGCTTCCGGCTCTGGAAACACCATATATTTT	CASSLGASGSGNTIYF
TRBJ1-2	NA	TRBV27	once	TGTGCCAGCAGTTTCCGGGGGGCGAACTATGGCTACACCTTC	CASSFRGANYGYTF
TRBJ2-7	TRBD1	TRBV14	NA	TGTGCCAGCAGCCAAGAGAGCTGGACAGGGATCCACGAGCAGTACTTC	CASSQESWTGIHEQYF
TRBJ2-2	TRBD1	TRBV5-1	NA	TGCGCCAGCAGGCCTTCTTCGCCGGGACAGGACACCGGGGAGCTGTTTTTT	CASRPSSPGQDTGELFF
TRBJ2-5	TRBD2	TRBV7-7	NA	TGTGCTAGCAGCTTAGGCCAGCGGGGCCAAGAGACCCAGTACTTC	CASSLGQRGQETQYF
TRBJ2-3	NA	TRBV7-2	NA	TGTGCCAGCAGCCGGGGTGCGGGCCCCACAGATACGCAGTATTTT	CASSRGAGPTDTQYF
TRBJ1-2	NA	TRBV19	NA	TGTGCCAGTAGGTTGTCAGGAGTTTTATATGGCTACACCTTC	CASRLSGVLYGYTF
TRBJ1-2	NA	TRBV10-2	few	TGCGCCAGCAACCCAGGGAACAGTGGCTACACCTTC	CASNPGNSGYTF
TRBJ2-3	NA	TRBV6-1	NA	TGTGCCAGCACCCTACAGGGTCCTCCGGCCACAGTATTT	CASTLQGPPATVF
TRBJ1-3	NA	TRBV6-5	NA	TGTGCCAGCAGCCGGGACGATGGAACTGGAAACACCATATATTTT	CASSRDDGTGNTIYF
TRBJ1-6	NA	TRBV4-1	NA	TGCGCCAGCACCCTGGCTGCGGCTCCTGCGAATAATTCACCCCTCCACTTT	CASTLAAAPANNSPLHF
TRBJ2-5	TRBD1	TRBV5-4	NA	TGTGCCAGCAGCCGGACAGGAGAAGAGACCCAGTACTTC	CASSRTGEETQYF
TRBJ2-1	NA	TRBV6-6	NA	TGTGCCAGCAGTTACTCAATCTACAATGAGCAGTTCTTC	CASSYSIYNEQFF
TRBJ2-7	NA	TRBV5-1	NA	TGCGCCAGCAGCTTGGAGGGCCTAGACGAGCAGTACTTC	CASSLEGLDEQYF
TRBJ1-6	NA	TRBV7-2	NA	TGTGCCAGCAGCTTACATCGGCAGACTAGAATTTCACCCCTCCACTTT	CASSLHRQTRISPLHF
TRBJ2-1	NA	TRBV10-2	NA	TGCGCCAGCAGTCGTACCTCCTACAATGAGCAGTTCTTC	CASSRTSYNEQFF
TRBJ2-7	NA	TRBV11-2	NA	TGTGCCAGCAGCTTAGTGGGCGGCCACTACGAGCAGTACTTC	CASSLVGGHYEQYF
TRBJ2-7	NA	TRBV27	NA	TGTGCCAGCAAGCTGAGAGGGGAGAAGCAGTACTTC	CASKLRGEKQYF
TRBJ1-5	TRBD1	TRBV7-9	NA	TGTGCCAGCAGCCCGACAGGGGATGGTGGTCAGCCCCAGCATTTT	CASSPTGDGGQPQHF
TRBJ1-5	NA	TRBV9	NA	TGTGCCAGCAGCGAAGGGACACTTAGCAATCAGCCCCAGCATTTT	CASSEGTLSNQPQHF
TRBJ2-1	NA	TRBV11-3	once	TGTGCCAGCAGCCTGGCGACGGCGGGAAGTCAGTATGAGCAGTTCTTC	CASSLATAGSQYEQFF
TRBJ1-5	NA	TRBV7-2	NA	TGTGCCAGCAGCCCCATGGGGCAGGGCGGCCAGCCCCAGCATTTT	CASSPMGQGGQPQHF
TRBJ2-1	NA	TRBV5-1	once	TGCGCCAGCAGAGAGCTAAGCCACAATGAGCAGTTCTTC	CASRELSHNEQFF
TRBJ1-1	NA	TRBV2	NA	TGTGCCAGCAGTGTCGGACCAAACACTGAAGCTTTCTTT	CASSVGPNTEAFF
TRBJ2-2	NA	TRBV19	NA	TGTGCCAGTAGTTTACGAACAGGAATCAACACCGGGGAGCTGTTTTTT	CASSLRTGINTGELFF
TRBJ2-7	NA	TRBV6-5	NA	TGTGCCAGCAGGAGGGACCAAACCGGCGAGCAGTACTTC	CASRRDQTGEQYF
TRBJ2-3	TRBD2	TRBV18	NA	TGTGCCAGCTCACCACCTACACCTGGTAGAATATTGACTAGCGGGAGATCGAGCACAGATACGCAGTATTTT	CASSPPTPGRILTSGRSSTDTQYF
TRBJ2-3	TRBD2	TRBV27	NA	TGTGCCAGCAGGACTTACACTAGCGGGAGCTACCAAGAGACAGATACGCAGTATTTT	CASRTYTSGSYQETDTQYF
TRBJ2-3	NA	TRBV20-1	few	TGCAGTGCTATAGCAGATACGCAGTATTTT	CSAIADTQYF
TRBJ1-5	TRBD1	TRBV28	NA	TGTGCCAGCAGTTCAGGACAGGGGGGGCAGCCCCAGCATTTT	CASSSGQGGQPQHF
TRBJ1-2	TRBD1	TRBV5-5	once	TGTGCCAGCAGCTCGGCCTCGGGACAGCGCTATGGCTACACCTTC	CASSSASGQRYGYTF
TRBJ2-1	TRBD2	TRBV4-3	NA	TGCGCCAGCAGCCAAGGACTAGCGGGTTTCTACAATGAGCAGTTCTTC	CASSQGLAGFYNEQFF
TRBJ2-2	NA	TRBV7-2	NA	TGTGCCAGCAGCAAACTTGGGGGACAGAACACCGGGGAGCTGTTTTTT	CASSKLGGQNTGELFF
TRBJ1-4	TRBD1	TRBV9	NA	TGTGCCAGCAGCGTAGGTCCAGGGGGCGCGGGAAGTTTGGAAAAACTGTTTTTT	CASSVGPGGAGSLEKLFF
TRBJ1-2	NA	TRBV6-5	NA	TGTGCCAGCAGTGACTCCTATGGCTACACCTTC	CASSDSYGYTF
TRBJ2-7	NA	TRBV4-1	once	TGCGCCAGCAGCCAGACGGGAGTCTCCTACGAGCAGTACTTC	CASSQTGVSYEQYF
TRBJ1-1	NA	TRBV5-1	NA	TGCGCCAGCAGCTCGGGACGGGAAGCTTTCTTT	CASSSGREAFF
TRBJ1-1	TRBD1	TRBV28	NA	TGTGCCAGCAGTACGGGGACAGCGAACACTGAAGCTTTCTTT	CASSTGTANTEAFF
TRBJ1-2	TRBD1	TRBV10-3	NA	TGTGCCACCCGGACAGGGGGAAGTGGCTACACCTTC	CATRTGGSGYTF
TRBJ2-1	TRBD2	TRBV4-3	NA	TGCGCCAGCAGCCAAGATCGGGCTAGCGGGGCCTACAATGAGCAGTTCTTC	CASSQDRASGAYNEQFF
TRBJ2-7	TRBD2	TRBV19	NA	TGTGCCAGTAGTATGGGGGGGTCTTACTACGAGCAGTACTTC	CASSMGGSYYEQYF
TRBJ2-7	NA	TRBV9	once	TGTGCCAGCAGCGTAGCTGGGGAAGCGGAGGCCTACGAGCAGTACTTC	CASSVAGEAEAYEQYF
TRBJ2-7	NA	TRBV27	NA	TGTGCCAGCAGTCCACGGCCTGATGTCCTGGGCGAGCAGTACTTC	CASSPRPDVLGEQYF
TRBJ1-6	TRBD1	TRBV7-2	NA	TGTGCCAGCAGCTTAAAAAGACAGGGATACTCCTATAATTCACCCCTCCACTTT	CASSLKRQGYSYNSPLHF
TRBJ1-5	NA	TRBV6-5	NA	TGTGCCAGCTCGGGCAGCCTCAATCAGCCCCAGCATTTT	CASSGSLNQPQHF
TRBJ1-4	TRBD1	TRBV6-6	few	TGTGCCAGCAGCCTCGGGACAGGGGCCGAAAAACTGTTTTTT	CASSLGTGAEKLFF
TRBJ2-7	TRBD2	TRBV5-4	NA	TGTGCCAGCAGCTCTCTAGCGGGGGGTACCTACGAGCAGTACTTC	CASSSLAGGTYEQYF
TRBJ1-5	NA	TRBV19	NA	TGTGCCAGTAGTCCAGGACAGTTTAGCAATCAGCCCCAGCATTTT	CASSPGQFSNQPQHF